This T cell receptor (beta chain) was recovered during a study of blood T cells in healthy people across ages. Broader study findings: The fall in TCR beta diversity per million T cells was roughly linear with age.

For the second PCR, which ran for about 7 to 11 cycles, a sample-barcoded 5' primer and a J-beta primer mix were used. All samples yielded 3 million or more CDR3-containing paired-end reads. TCRdb used MiXCR to reprocess the 5' RACE reads, holding one entry per CDR3 protein. The data hold 720,000 or so distinct CDR3 sequences, with 35% to 50% observed a single time. Comments on this clonotype: The target antigen is unknown.

There were healthy Caucasian individuals from Russia, aged roughly 6 to 100, serving as donors. Trimming left V 0 bases short and J 4 bases short, with 10 bases between. The CDR3 is 15 amino acids. Germline V CDR1 and CDR2: MGHRA, YSYEKL. The TCR comes from a man of 80 years or more in good health. The sequenced sample was blood. The chain is built from TRBV4-1 and TRBJ1-5; tentative D call: TRBD1 (5 bases). The CDR3 DNA is TGCGCCAGCAGCCAAGATGGGGCGGAGAATCAGCCCCAGCATTTT. It translates to CASSQDGAENQPQHF.